Below, 29 T cell receptor beta chains from the same sample are listed, as sequenced in a study of metastatic and nonmetastatic thyroid tumors. TCRdb reanalyzed the PCR reads with MiXCR. In the table there are about 24,000 clones, 18% of which are singletons. Each patient came to thyroid surgery without any prior treatment (of any kind). Sequencing used adjacent normal tissue. These receptors were taken from a male donor with papillary thyroid cancer or a benign thyroid nodule (not recorded which). Some clones in this sample may be carry-over from other donors' samples.

This clone qualifies as medium-sized. The chain joins TRBV5-1 to TRBJ2-2, with D tentatively TRBD2 (6 bases). From germline, CDR1 is SGHRS and CDR2 YFSETQ. V was clipped by 5 bases and J by 4 bases, with 9 bases between them. The CDR3 runs 13 residues. Here the CDR3 DNA reads TGCGCCAGCAGAACCGGGGGCACCGGGGAGCTGTTTTTT. Translating gives CASRTGGTGELFF. Filled out from reference TRBV5-1 and TRBJ2-2, the complete variable domain reads KAGVTQTPRYLIKTRGQQVTLSCSPISGHRSVSWYQQTPGQGLQFLFEYFSETQRNKGNFPGRFSGRQFSNSRSEMNVSTLELGDSALYLCASRTGGTGELFFGEGSRLTVL.

This clone has a count of ten or more. The CDR3 DNA follows: TGTGCCAGCAGCCCCCCCCCACGCGTTGGGAGTCATAACACCGGGGAGCTGTTTTTT. Its protein product is CASSPPPRVGSHNTGELFF. This rearrangement joins TRBV3-1 to TRBJ2-2; D might be TRBD2 (5 bases). The CDR3 is 19 amino acids. Looked up from germline, CDR1 is LGHDT and CDR2 is YNNKEL (reference sequence). V gave up 4 bases and J gave up 2 bases, with 23 bases separating them.

Only a few counts were recorded for this clone. The gene calls are TRBV19 and TRBJ2-1, with a weak D call TRBD2 (6 bases). CDR3 size: 15 residues. Per the germline V gene, CDR1 is LNHDA and CDR2 is SQIVND (reference sequence). V lost 3 bases and J 7 bases, leaving 16 bases between the germline ends. CDR3: CASSIQRVRPNEQFF. CDR3 DNA: TGTGCCAGTAGTATTCAGCGGGTGCGTCCAAATGAGCAGTTCTTC.

This clone was counted a few times. A read error may be the cause here, since a much bigger clone is one base away. Other DNA sequences in the sample encode the same CDR3. This chain links TRBV20-1 with TRBJ1-4, with TRBD1 identical over 11 bases. The CDR3 has 13 amino acids. Germline CDR1 reads DFQATT; CDR2 reads SNEGSKA (reference sequence). Here the CDR3 DNA reads TGCAGCGCCCTCGGGACAGGGGGTGAAAAACTGTTTTTT. This gives the protein CSALGTGGEKLFF.

This clone was seen ten or more times. The V call is TRBV7-8, the J call TRBJ1-1; tentative D call: TRBD1 (6 bases). Germline V gives CDR1 SGHVS, CDR2 FQNEAQ. The CDR3 loop spans 13 amino acids. Deletions cut 2 bases from V and 9 bases from J, with 13 bases between. This CDR3 reads CASSLPRRGKAFF. The CDR3 DNA reads TGTGCCAGCAGCTTACCCCGCAGGGGTAAAGCTTTCTTT.

The count of this clone is one. A single base separates this from a much larger clone, so it may be a read error. The V gene is TRBV18, the J gene TRBJ2-5; D not certain. This CDR3 is built from 15 residues. The germline V and J ends were trimmed by 0 bases and 2 bases, with 10 bases remaining between them. The germline V gene has CDR1 KGHSH and CDR2 LQKENI. The CDR3 nucleotides read TGTGCCAGCTCACCACCCTGGACCCATCAAGAGACCCAGTACTTC. Its protein is CASSPPWTHQETQYF.

In this sample, this clone turned up a few times. A read error may produce the germline difference seen at one junction end. This same CDR3 is encoded by further DNA sequences in the sample. The rearrangement uses TRBV27 and TRBJ2-3; the D gene is possibly TRBD2 (5 bases). Germline assignment: CDR1 MNHEY and CDR2 SMNVEV (reference sequence). This CDR3 has 15 residues. The CDR3 DNA reads as TGTGCCAGCAGAAGAGGGCTGATTAGTACAGATACTCAGTATTTT. Amino acids: CASRRGLISTDTQYF.

This clone was seen more than once but under ten times. Additional DNA sequences in this sample encode the identical CDR3. V and J are TRBV6-1 and TRBJ2-1; D gene ambiguous. Trimming shortened V by 4 bases and J by 0 bases, and 10 bases separated the two germline ends. The CDR3 sequence is 15 residues long. The V gene's germline CDR1 is MNHNS and CDR2 SASEGT. CDR3 sequence: CASSAVTLSYNEQFF. CDR3 sequence (DNA): TGTGCCAGCAGTGCTGTAACACTCTCCTACAATGAGCAGTTCTTC.

The sample holds many counts of this clone. This chain connects TRBV5-1 to TRBJ2-7; D not resolved. The CDR3 loop spans 16 amino acids. The V end lost 0 bases, the J end lost 0 bases, and 13 bases lay between the germline ends. Looked up from germline, CDR1 is SGHRS and CDR2 is YFSETQ. This CDR3 reads CASSLAQGEFSYEQYF. In DNA, the CDR3 is TGCGCCAGCAGCTTGGCCCAAGGAGAGTTCTCCTACGAGCAGTACTTC.

By share, this clone counts as medium-sized. The gene calls are TRBV6-5 and TRBJ2-1; 8 bases match TRBD2. CDR3 length: 17 residues. After removal of 6 bases from V and 7 bases from J, the junction contained 17 bases not matched to a gene. Germline assignment: CDR1 MNHEY and CDR2 SVGAGI. CDR3 region: CASRSPVAGTPGNEQFF. The CDR3 nucleotides are TGTGCCAGCAGATCGCCCGTAGCGGGAACCCCGGGGAATGAGCAGTTCTTC.

This sequence joins TRBV11-2 and TRBJ2-5, with TRBD2 matching 8 bases. With V trimmed by 10 bases and J by 5 bases, 18 bases remained unmatched. The germline gives CDR1 SGHAT, CDR2 FQNNGV. The CDR3 sequence is 16 residues long. CDR3 region: CAIIPWLRREVETQYF. In nucleotides, the CDR3 is TGTGCCATCATCCCTTGGTTAAGGCGGGAGGTGGAGACCCAGTACTTC.

This clone came up many times. The chain uses TRBV24-1 and TRBJ2-2; D could derive from TRBD1 or TRBD2 (5 bases each). Deletions cut 4 bases from V and 7 bases from J, with 6 bases between. The CDR3 loop spans 12 amino acids. Germline V gene lookup returns CDR1 KGHDR and CDR2 SFDVKD. The CDR3 DNA is TGTGCCACCAGTGAGGGGGACGGGGAGCTGTTTTTT. This sequence encodes CATSEGDGELFF.

There are many counts of this clone. J is TRBJ2-3 and V is TRBV11-2; D gene ambiguous. V lost 0 bases, J lost 3 bases, and 4 bases lay in between. From germline, CDR1 is SGHAT and CDR2 FQNNGV. The CDR3 loop spans 13 amino acids. Here the CDR3 DNA reads TGTGCCAGCAGCTTAGATGTAACAGATACGCAGTATTTT. It encodes CASSLDVTDTQYF. The full variable domain, with the rest looked up from reference TRBV11-2 and TRBJ2-3, is EAGVAQSPRYKIIEKRQSVAFWCNPISGHATLYWYQQILGQGPKLLIQFQNNGVVDDSQLPKDRFSAERLKGVDSTLKIQPAKLEDSAVYLCASSLDVTDTQYFGPGTRLTVL.

The table lists this clone with many counts. The chain is built from TRBV5-1 and TRBJ1-1, with 9 bases lining up with TRBD1. CDR1 and CDR2 from the germline V gene are SGHRS and YFSETQ. CDR3 size: 15 residues. V trimming: 3 bases; J trimming: 0 bases; junction bases outside the gene matches: 3. The CDR3 DNA reads as TGCGCCAGCAGCTCGGGACAGGGAGTGAACACTGAAGCTTTCTTT. It is translated as CASSSGQGVNTEAFF.

V and J are TRBV9 and TRBJ1-1; D is unclear. Germline-derived CDR1 and CDR2 are SGDLS and YYNGEE. This CDR3 is built from 15 residues. Trimming took 4 bases from V and 9 from J, leaving 22 bases between them. DNA for the CDR3: TGTGCCAGCAGCTTAACCCCCGGGATGGTGGCGAAAGCTTTCTTT. It translates to CASSLTPGMVAKAFF.

In this sample, this clone is medium-sized. The rearrangement joins TRBV19 to TRBJ1-2, with 8 bases fitting TRBD1. This CDR3 has 14 amino acids. V shed 3 bases, J shed 4 bases, and the junction held 4 bases outside the gene matches. Germline CDR1 reads LNHDA; CDR2 reads SQIVND (reference sequence). CDR3 loop: CASSMADRAYGYTF. DNA for the CDR3: TGTGCCAGTAGTATGGCGGACAGGGCCTATGGCTACACCTTC.

Ten or more counts support this clone. The V gene is TRBV5-1, the J gene TRBJ1-1; 7 bases align to TRBD1. Germline-derived CDR1 and CDR2 are SGHRS and YFSETQ. After removal of 4 bases from V and 5 bases from J, the junction contained 8 bases not matched to a gene. The CDR3 contains 14 residues. The CDR3 DNA is TGCGCCAGCAGCATCGAACAGGGGTCTACTGAAGCTTTCTTT. Protein product: CASSIEQGSTEAFF.

This clone is termed medium-sized. The chain links TRBV7-3 to TRBJ1-3; no firm D call. Per germline, CDR1 SGHTA and CDR2 FQGTGA. The CDR3 runs to 13 residues. The V and J ends lost 4 bases and 3 bases respectively, with 7 bases between them. The CDR3 DNA reads as TGTGCCAGCAGCTCCTCGTTTGGAAACACCATATATTTT. Translated, it gives CASSSSFGNTIYF.

This clone appeared many times. This sequence joins TRBV12-3 or TRBV12-4 and TRBJ2-5; D gene uncertain. Trimming took off 3 bases at V and 5 bases at J, with 10 bases between the two ends. The CDR3 covers 13 residues. The CDR3 loop is CASSLRPGETQYF. The CDR3 nucleotides read TGTGCCAGCAGTTTGCGTCCGGGCGAGACCCAGTACTTC.

Many counts were recorded for this clone. The same CDR3 also results from other DNA sequences found in this sample. The CDR3 DNA follows: TGTGCCACCGGCTCCCCTCGGGACAGGGGGCAGGGAGATACGCAGTATTTT. Translating it yields CATGSPRDRGQGDTQYF. The chain carries TRBV24-1 and TRBJ2-3; TRBD1 matches at 12 bases. CDR3 length: 17 amino acids. CDR1 is KGHDR and CDR2 is SFDVKD in the germline V gene. The V and J ends lost 9 bases and 5 bases, in that order; junction bases with no gene match: 14.

In this sample, this clone turned up many times. The chain recombines TRBV10-3 with TRBJ2-6; weak D call: TRBD2 (6 bases). Deletions cut 6 bases from V and 0 bases from J, with 15 bases between. Germline CDR1 ENHRY, CDR2 SYGVKD. The CDR3 totals 17 residues. The CDR3 spells CAIRTVGSLSGANVLTF. In nucleotides, the CDR3 is TGTGCCATCAGAACGGTCGGGAGCCTCTCTGGGGCCAACGTCCTGACTTTC.

This clone was seen repeatedly, ten times or more. In the same sample, other DNA sequences code for this CDR3. The rearrangement joins TRBV6-1 to TRBJ2-7; maybe TRBD1 (5 bases). Trimming took off 6 bases at V and 5 bases at J, with 14 bases between the two ends. The germline gives CDR1 MNHNS, CDR2 SASEGT. CDR3 length: 13 amino acids. The CDR3 sequence is CASRRQLNNEQYF. The CDR3 nucleotides read TGTGCCAGCAGACGACAGCTCAATAACGAGCAGTACTTC.

This clone was counted only a few times. The final CDR3 position lacks the conserved phenylalanine or tryptophan, pointing to a likely read error. The chain is built from TRBV12-3 or TRBV12-4 and TRBJ2-5; D call uncertain. There are 14 residues in the CDR3. The ends were cut back, 5 bases at V and 4 bases at J, with 14 bases in the middle. The CDR3 sequence is CASSPKNLAETQYL. Written as DNA, the CDR3 is TGTGCCAGCAGTCCTAAGAACTTAGCAGAGACCCAGTACCTC.

The rearrangement uses TRBV5-6 and TRBJ2-2; 9 nucleotides line up with TRBD1. The germline gives CDR1 SGHDT, CDR2 YYEEEE. The CDR3 covers 17 residues. The J segment lost 4 bases and the V segment lost 1 base, leaving 8 bases of the junction unmatched. CDR3 sequence reads: CASSLWGGTGTTGELFF. CDR3 sequence (DNA): TGTGCCAGCAGCTTGTGGGGCGGGACAGGGACCACCGGGGAGCTGTTTTTT.

This chain connects TRBV24-1 to TRBJ2-1; no reliable D call. Germline CDR1 reads KGHDR; CDR2 reads SFDVKD. This CDR3 is 13 amino acids long. The V and J ends lost 2 bases and 3 bases respectively, with 4 bases between them. In DNA form, the CDR3 reads TGTGCCACCAGTGATTCAGTCTACAATGAGCAGTTCTTC. Residues: CATSDSVYNEQFF.

This clone is medium-sized within its sample. The chain combines TRBV2 with TRBJ2-7; 10 positions agree with TRBD1. CDR1 and CDR2 from the germline V gene are SNHLY and FYNNEI. Losses at the gene ends were 7 bases for V and 3 bases for J; bases not matched to a gene: 6. This CDR3 is 14 amino acids long. The CDR3 protein is CASIRQGAGYEQYF. The CDR3 DNA reads TGTGCCAGCATTAGACAGGGGGCAGGCTACGAGCAGTACTTC.

The chain is built from TRBV19 and TRBJ1-2; D remains unclear. Trimming took off 3 bases at V and 4 bases at J, with 12 bases between the two ends. CDR1 is LNHDA and CDR2 is SQIVND in the germline V gene (reference sequence). The CDR3 spans 14 residues. The CDR3 here is CASSMADMAYGYTF. For the CDR3, the DNA is TGTGCCAGTAGTATGGCAGACATGGCCTATGGCTACACCTTC.

In this sample, this clone turned up many times. V gene TRBV20-1 combines with J gene TRBJ1-2; D remains ambiguous. The ends were cut back, 2 bases at V and 4 bases at J, with 8 bases in the middle. There are 12 residues in the CDR3. Germline V gene sequence: CDR1 DFQATT, CDR2 SNEGSKA (reference sequence). The CDR3 DNA follows: TGCAGTGCTAGAAAGGTGGGCTATGGCTACACCTTC. Encoded protein: CSARKVGYGYTF.

CDR3 nucleotide sequence: TGTGCCATACCGGGGGGCCGCACCTGTGAGCTGTTTTTT. This codes for CAIPGGRTCELFF. V is TRBV6-1 and J is TRBJ2-2; D perhaps matches TRBD2 (7 bases). With 10 bases removed from V and 11 bases from J, the gap between germline ends came to 20 bases. The germline V gene has CDR1 MNHNS and CDR2 SASEGT. The CDR3 extends over 13 amino acids.